The 32 T cell receptor beta chains reported below all come from one sample, sequenced in a study. Using its own MiXCR run on the 5' RACE reads, TCRdb lists one record per CDR3 protein. The repertoire holds tens of thousands of distinct CDR3 sequences, with more than 25% as singletons. Sequencing was performed on naive CD4+ T cells sorted from blood. Specified subset: naive CD4+ T cells, CD4+CD45RA+CD25-. The receptors were gathered from a female donor with breast cancer.

The rearrangement links TRBV30 to TRBJ2-3, with unresolved D. V lost 0 bases and J lost 4, with 8 bases in between. Germline CDR1 GTSNPN, CDR2 SVGIG (reference sequence). The length of the CDR3 is 13 residues. The CDR3 nucleotides are TGTGCCTGGAGTGTACTTCCGGCAGATACGCAGTATTTT. Translating it yields CAWSVLPADTQYF.

This clonotype was counted between two and nine times. The gene calls are TRBV7-9 and TRBJ2-2, with 7 nucleotides matching TRBD2. V trimming: 5 bases; J trimming: 7 bases; junction bases outside the gene matches: 10. Germline lookup yields CDR1 SEHNR and CDR2 FQNEAQ (reference sequence). This CDR3 spans 15 amino acids. For the CDR3, the DNA is TGTGCCAGCAGCGAAATGAGCGGGGTGATCGGGGAGCTGTTTTTT. Its protein product is CASSEMSGVIGELFF.

This clonotype was counted at least ten times. The chain combines TRBV5-6 with TRBJ2-1, with 11 bases fitting TRBD1. Germline trimming cut 4 bases from V and 4 bases from J; bases unmatched to any gene: 7. Germline CDR1 reads SGHDT; CDR2 reads YYEEEE. CDR3 length equals 16 residues. The CDR3 DNA reads as TGTGCCAGCAGCCCTTGGGACAGGGGGAAGTACAATGAGCAGTTCTTC. Protein product: CASSPWDRGKYNEQFF.

This clonotype appeared a few times. The CDR3 DNA reads as TGTGCCAGCATCCCGGGGAGGACTGGAAACACCATATATTTT. Residues: CASIPGRTGNTIYF. The chain is built from TRBV7-9 and TRBJ1-3; D is unresolved. Trimming stripped 7 bases from V and 2 bases from J, with 12 bases between. CDR1 is SEHNR, CDR2 FQNEAQ, per germline (reference sequence). The CDR3 has 14 amino acids.

This clonotype has a handful of counts. The chain joins TRBV6-1 to TRBJ1-4; D possibly corresponds to TRBD1 (5 bases). Looked up from germline, CDR1 is MNHNS and CDR2 is SASEGT. Trimming removed 4 bases at V and 8 bases at J, with 14 bases between. This CDR3 has 14 residues. CDR3 bases: TGTGCCAGCAGTGGACGCAGGGAAACCGAAAAACTGTTTTTT. This gives the protein CASSGRRETEKLFF.

There are many counts of this clonotype. V usage is TRBV5-6 and J usage is TRBJ2-3; TRBD2 agrees at 10 bases. The germline gives CDR1 SGHDT, CDR2 YYEEEE. The CDR3 is 16 amino acids. The V segment lost 4 bases and the J segment 2 bases; nucleotides outside the gene matches: 7. CDR3: CASSPRTSGNTDTQYF. CDR3 coding DNA: TGTGCCAGCAGCCCAAGGACTAGCGGAAACACAGATACGCAGTATTTT.

This clonotype occurred a few times. V gene TRBV27 combines with J gene TRBJ1-6; TRBD1 matches 9 bases. Germline V gene data show CDR1 as MNHEY and CDR2 as SMNVEV (reference sequence). Losses at the gene ends were 2 bases for V and 3 bases for J; bases not matched to a gene: 5. The CDR3 spans 17 residues. The CDR3 region is CASSLRGQGYYNSPLHF. CDR3 coding DNA: TGTGCCAGCAGTTTACGGGGACAGGGTTACTATAATTCACCCCTCCACTTT.

V usage is TRBV5-5 and J usage is TRBJ1-5; TRBD1 matches at 10 bases. Germline CDR1 reads SGHKS; CDR2 reads YYEKEE (reference sequence). This CDR3 region has 14 residues. J was trimmed by 7 bases and V by 2 bases; bases with no gene match: 3. The CDR3 loop reads CASSFDRGRQPQHF. The CDR3 DNA sequence: TGTGCCAGCAGCTTTGACAGGGGGCGGCAGCCCCAGCATTTT.

This chain joins TRBV6-6 and TRBJ1-1; possibly TRBD1 for D (6 bases). V lost 5 bases, J lost 3 bases, and 16 bases lay in between. In germline, CDR1 is MNHNY, CDR2 SVGAGI (reference sequence). The CDR3 spans 15 residues. In DNA, the CDR3 is TGTGCCAGCAGTAAGAGAGGGGGAACGTACACTGAAGCTTTCTTT. Protein sequence: CASSKRGGTYTEAFF.

This clonotype was seen only a few times. The CDR3 DNA reads TGTGCCAGCAGCGCGCTAGCGGGAGTTCAAGAGACCCAGTACTTC. Translated, it gives CASSALAGVQETQYF. The rearrangement joins TRBV9 to TRBJ2-5, with 10 positions matching TRBD2. The CDR3 totals 15 residues. J lost 2 bases, V lost 3 bases, and 4 bases had no gene match. Germline CDR1 reads SGDLS; CDR2 reads YYNGEE.

This rearrangement joins TRBV3-1 to TRBJ2-4; D not resolved. Per the germline V gene, CDR1 is LGHDT and CDR2 is YNNKEL (reference sequence). The CDR3 totals 15 residues. V was cut by 3 bases and J by 0 bases, with 9 bases left in between. For the CDR3, the DNA is TGTGCCAGCAGCCAGGAAGTGGTAGCCAAAAACATTCAGTACTTC. Protein product: CASSQEVVAKNIQYF.

In its sample, this clonotype was seen many times. This rearrangement joins TRBV10-3 to TRBJ2-5, with D possibly matching TRBD2 (6 bases). Germline V CDR1 and CDR2: ENHRY, SYGVKD. V lost 3 bases and J 0 bases, leaving 11 bases between the germline ends. This CDR3 contains 15 residues. The DNA for the CDR3 is TGTGCCATCAGTGAAGGAGGGCAGAACCAAGAGACCCAGTACTTC. This gives the protein CAISEGGQNQETQYF.

The chain couples TRBV12-3 or TRBV12-4 to TRBJ2-2; 8 nucleotides match TRBD1. This CDR3 spans 15 amino acids. V dropped 6 bases and J dropped 3; count of bases not matched to a gene: 6. CDR3 nucleotide sequence: TGTGCCAGCAGGACGGACAGGGACTACACCGGGGAGCTGTTTTTT. Encoded protein: CASRTDRDYTGELFF.

With regard to this clonotype: Since no conserved phenylalanine or tryptophan closes the CDR3, a read error is the likely cause. This sequence joins TRBV7-8 and TRBJ2-7; the D is unclear. Trimming took 5 bases from V and 4 from J, leaving 15 bases between them. CDR1 and CDR2 (germline): SGHVS, FQNEAQ. The CDR3 spans 14 residues. The CDR3 region is CASSTRLPRYEQYL. CDR3 in DNA: TGTGCCAGCAGCACTCGACTCCCCCGGTACGAGCAGTACCTC.

The chain recombines TRBV2 with TRBJ1-1; a possible D gene is TRBD1 (6 bases). The CDR3 loop spans 13 amino acids. Germline lookup yields CDR1 SNHLY and CDR2 FYNNEI. Trimming pared 6 bases from V and 5 bases from J, leaving 13 bases between. CDR3 in DNA: TGTGCCAGCAGACAGGGCAGGGAGACTGAAGCTTTCTTT. Translated: CASRQGRETEAFF.

This clonotype has just a few counts. The chain links TRBV20-1 to TRBJ1-3; D is unclear. Germline-derived CDR1 and CDR2 are DFQATT and SNEGSKA (reference sequence). This CDR3 is 14 amino acids long. The V end lost 6 bases, the J end lost 0 bases, and 12 bases lay between the germline ends. The CDR3: CSALASSSGNTIYF. DNA of the CDR3: TGCAGTGCCCTAGCCAGTTCCTCTGGAAACACCATATATTTT.

The chain links TRBV28 to TRBJ2-7, with 16 bases identical to TRBD2. This CDR3 has 18 amino acids. Germline V gene sequence: CDR1 MDHEN, CDR2 SYDVKM. J gave up 1 base and V 5 bases, and 8 bases lay outside the gene matches. The CDR3 is CASSLPGLAGGPSYEQYF. CDR3 nucleotides: TGTGCCAGCAGTCTTCCGGGACTAGCGGGAGGGCCGTCCTACGAGCAGTACTTC.

This clonotype has only a few counts. The chain joins TRBV7-9 to TRBJ1-6; the D is unclear. Germline-derived CDR1 and CDR2 are SEHNR and FQNEAQ (reference sequence). Trimming removed 5 bases from V and 10 bases from J, with 12 bases in between. The CDR3 has 13 residues. The chain's CDR3 is CASSALEGSPLHF. The CDR3, as DNA: TGTGCCAGCAGCGCACTGGAGGGATCACCCCTCCACTTT.

The genes are TRBV4-1 and TRBJ1-4, with D possibly TRBD1 on 6 matching bases. This CDR3 spans 15 amino acids. The germline gives CDR1 MGHRA, CDR2 YSYEKL. The V end lost 3 bases, the J end lost 7 bases, and 15 bases lay between the germline ends. The CDR3 is CASSQGQGLVEKLFF. The DNA of the CDR3 is TGCGCCAGCAGCCAGGGTCAGGGGTTAGTTGAAAAACTGTTTTTT.

This clonotype is labeled as medium-sized. The chain couples TRBV5-1 to TRBJ2-1; D is perhaps TRBD2 (6 bases). The CDR3 runs to 11 residues. Trimming stripped 7 bases from V and 7 bases from J, with 9 bases between. Germline assignment: CDR1 SGHRS and CDR2 YFSETQ. The CDR3 nucleotides are TGCGCCAGCGGGGCGGGAAATGAGCAGTTCTTC. Translated, it gives CASGAGNEQFF.

This clonotype was found a few times. This sequence joins TRBV6-5 and TRBJ2-3; tentative D call: TRBD2 (5 bases). V lost 2 bases and J lost 1, with 13 bases in between. The CDR3 has 16 residues. CDR1 MNHEY and CDR2 SVGAGI come from the germline V gene. CDR3 nucleotides: TGTGCCAGCAGTTACGGGGAGAGGGTGGGCACAGATACGCAGTATTTT. Protein: CASSYGERVGTDTQYF.

This clonotype was seen a handful of times. V usage is TRBV20-1 and J usage is TRBJ2-1; D perhaps matches TRBD2 (6 bases). CDR1 DFQATT and CDR2 SNEGSKA come from the germline V gene (reference sequence). Trimming removed 0 bases from V and 8 bases from J, with 17 bases in between. The CDR3 runs to 15 residues. CDR3 bases: TGCAGTGCTAGAGATTTTAGGTTAGCGGTACATGAGCAGTTCTTC. Translating gives CSARDFRLAVHEQFF.

This clonotype was counted a few times. This chain uses TRBV7-3 with TRBJ1-6, with D possibly TRBD1 on 5 matching bases. V was pared by 2 bases and J by 8 bases, with 13 bases between. The germline V gene has CDR1 SGHTA and CDR2 FQGTGA. This CDR3 comprises 15 residues. DNA for the CDR3: TGTGCCAGCAGCTTAGGAGGGGAGGCCTATTCACCCCTCCACTTT. Protein product: CASSLGGEAYSPLHF.

This rearrangement joins TRBV5-1 to TRBJ1-1; D may be TRBD1 (6 bases). Trimming pared 2 bases from V and 6 bases from J, leaving 14 bases between. The V gene's germline CDR1 is SGHRS and CDR2 YFSETQ. This CDR3 region has 14 residues. CDR3 in amino acids: CASSLVGGDSEAFF. In DNA form, the CDR3 reads TGCGCCAGCAGCTTAGTCGGGGGCGATTCTGAAGCTTTCTTT.

The CDR3 is CSVLGSGGAYF. The CDR3 nucleotides are TGCAGTGTCTTAGGCTCCGGAGGGGCTTACTTC. This chain links TRBV20-1 with TRBJ2-7; a possible D gene is TRBD2 (6 bases). This CDR3 spans 11 amino acids. V lost 7 bases to trimming and J lost 13 bases, with 20 bases between them. CDR1 and CDR2 from the germline V gene are DFQATT and SNEGSKA (reference sequence).

The J gene is TRBJ2-7, the V gene TRBV28; D call uncertain. Trimming took 3 bases from V and 2 from J, leaving 17 bases between them. Germline V gives CDR1 MDHEN, CDR2 SYDVKM. CDR3 size: 16 residues. CDR3 region: CASSFRGEMVPYEQYF. In DNA form, the CDR3 reads TGTGCCAGCAGTTTTCGTGGGGAAATGGTACCCTACGAGCAGTACTTC.

The chain combines TRBV4-3 with TRBJ1-2; D call uncertain. The CDR3 contains 13 residues. CDR1 is LGHNA, CDR2 YSLEER, per germline. V gave up 1 base and J gave up 7 bases, with 10 bases separating them. CDR3: CASSQGMGGGYTF. The CDR3 coding sequence is TGCGCCAGCAGCCAAGGGATGGGCGGTGGCTACACCTTC.

The chain uses TRBV4-3 and TRBJ1-1; TRBD1 might be the D (5 bases). In germline, CDR1 is LGHNA, CDR2 YSLEER. CDR3 size: 13 residues. Trimming left V 4 bases short and J 6 bases short, with 12 bases between. The CDR3 DNA is TGCGCCAGCAGCCTGTTAAGGGGTTCTGAAGCTTTCTTT. Protein product: CASSLLRGSEAFF.

This chain links TRBV25-1 with TRBJ2-7, with a weak D call TRBD2 (5 bases). This CDR3 comprises 12 residues. Germline-derived CDR1 and CDR2 are MGHDK and SYGVNS. Trimming took 4 bases from V and 8 from J, leaving 12 bases between them. The CDR3, as DNA: TGTGCCAGCAGTGGGTTGTTGACTAAGCAGTACTTC. It yields the protein CASSGLLTKQYF.

The rearrangement links TRBV2 to TRBJ1-5; D not certain. Trimming took 3 bases from V and 15 from J, leaving 12 bases between them. This CDR3 is 11 amino acids long. Germline V gives CDR1 SNHLY, CDR2 FYNNEI. CDR3 bases: TGTGCCAGCAGTGAGGAAGGCCTTCTGCATTTT. Its protein product is CASSEEGLLHF.

The chain joins TRBV6-1 to TRBJ2-1, with 9 positions matching TRBD1. The CDR3 sequence is 14 residues long. V lost 11 bases, J lost 4 bases, and 9 bases stayed unmatched. Germline assignment: CDR1 MNHNS and CDR2 SASEGT. CDR3 loop: CAGAGGTGYNEQFF. The CDR3 DNA is TGTGCCGGCGCCGGGGGGACAGGGTACAATGAGCAGTTCTTC.

This clonotype came up many times. The V and J genes are TRBV9 and TRBJ2-3; TRBD2 agrees at 12 bases. The germline V gene encodes CDR1 SGDLS and CDR2 YYNGEE. V shed 0 bases, J shed 6 bases, and the junction held 5 bases outside the gene matches. The CDR3 extends over 16 amino acids. In nucleotides, the CDR3 is TGTGCCAGCAGCGTAGACGGACTAGCGGGAACGGATACGCAGTATTTT. It translates to CASSVDGLAGTDTQYF. The entire variable domain, with the rest obtained from reference TRBV9 and TRBJ2-3, is as follows: DSGVTQTPKHLITATGQRVTLRCSPRSGDLSVYWYQQSLDQGLQFLIQYYNGEERAKGNILERFSAQQFPDLHSELNLSSLELGDSALYFCASSVDGLAGTDTQYFGPGTRLTVL.